The 9 T cell receptor beta chains in this list originate from one sample, sequenced in a study of OX40 agonist ivuxolimab in advanced cancers. The data were produced by immunoSEQ multiplex PCR, yet TCRdb's version contains in-frame clones alone and is incomplete. This table holds about 93,000 clones, about 90% found once. The source material was CD4+ or CD8+ T cells sorted from blood, sampled in a trial of the OX40 agonist ivuxolimab. Receptors originate from an adult with an advanced solid tumor such as melanoma, head and neck, liver or kidney cancer.

The chain joins TRBV7-9 to TRBJ2-1; 7 bases agree with TRBD2. The ends lost 2 bases at V and 4 bases at J; junction bases unmatched: 2. The CDR3 runs 14 residues. Germline values: CDR1 SEHNR, CDR2 FQNEAQ (reference sequence). The CDR3 DNA reads TGTGCCAGCAGCTTATGGGGGGGTTACAATGAGCAGTTCTTC. Translated, it gives CASSLWGGYNEQFF.

The chain joins TRBV7-9 to TRBJ2-4; TRBD1 matches 9 bases. V gave up 8 bases and J gave up 0 bases; unmatched junction bases: 14. The V gene's germline CDR1 is SEHNR and CDR2 FQNEAQ (reference sequence). This CDR3 comprises 18 residues. CDR3 sequence (DNA): TGTGCCAGCGCCGAGCTTAGTGGACAGGGGTTAGCCAAAAACATTCAGTACTTC. Translated: CASAELSGQGLAKNIQYF. The full variable domain, in which reference TRBV7-9 and TRBJ2-4 provide the parts outside the CDR3, is DTGVSQNPRHKITKRGQNVTFRCDPISEHNRLYWYRQTLGQGPEFLTYFQNEAQLEKSRLLSDRFSAERPKGSFSTLEIQRTEQGDSAMYLCASAELSGQGLAKNIQYFGAGTRLSVL.

This sequence joins TRBV9 and TRBJ1-1; D unresolved. Germline CDR1 is SGDLS and CDR2 is YYNGEE. The CDR3 has 15 residues. With 0 bases removed from V and 0 bases from J, the gap between germline ends came to 9 bases. CDR3 bases: TGTGCCAGCAGCGTAGAGGGCGGGGTGAACACTGAAGCTTTCTTT. Protein: CASSVEGGVNTEAFF.

The DNA for the CDR3 is TGTGCCAGCAGCTTAGTCTCTGGGCATCCCCAGCATTTT. As protein: CASSLVSGHPQHF. The chain links TRBV11-3 to TRBJ1-5, with no clear D. Germline CDR1 and CDR2: SGHNT and YENEEA. The V end was cut by 1 base, the J end by 10 bases, with 11 bases between. The CDR3 totals 13 residues.

This clone has only a few counts. This chain connects TRBV11-2 to TRBJ2-1; a possible D gene is TRBD2 (5 bases). The CDR3 is made up of 17 amino acids. The germline V gene encodes CDR1 SGHAT and CDR2 FQNNGV. V was pared by 0 bases and J by 0 bases, with 12 bases between. The CDR3 protein is CASSLEVPLASYNEQFF. The CDR3, as DNA: TGTGCCAGCAGCTTAGAGGTCCCTCTAGCCTCCTACAATGAGCAGTTCTTC.

The chain links TRBV2 to TRBJ2-7; tentative D call: TRBD1 (6 bases). CDR3 length equals 17 residues. Germline CDR1 reads SNHLY; CDR2 reads FYNNEI. The germline V and J ends were trimmed by 6 bases and 0 bases, with 21 bases remaining between them. The CDR3 here is CASSWFRGGTSSYEQYF. The CDR3 nucleotides read TGTGCCAGCAGCTGGTTCAGGGGTGGAACCAGCTCCTACGAGCAGTACTTC.

The V and J genes are TRBV19 and TRBJ2-1; 7 bases are shared with TRBD2. The CDR3 totals 14 residues. CDR1 and CDR2 (germline): LNHDA, SQIVND (reference sequence). The V and J ends lost 7 bases and 4 bases, in that order; junction bases with no gene match: 7. CDR3 protein: CASTKSGIYNEQFF. The CDR3 DNA follows: TGTGCCAGTACCAAAAGCGGGATTTACAATGAGCAGTTCTTC.

J is TRBJ2-7 and V is TRBV11-2; D is undetermined. This CDR3 comprises 13 residues. Looked up from germline, CDR1 is SGHAT and CDR2 is FQNNGV. V lost 7 bases and J 9 bases, leaving 19 bases between the germline ends. CDR3 in DNA: TGTGCCAGCACCAGCCCCCCAGGAACGGTGCAGTACTTC. It translates to CASTSPPGTVQYF.

This chain joins TRBV27 and TRBJ2-7; D gene uncertain. V was cut by 3 bases and J by 1 base, with 7 bases left in between. Germline CDR1 MNHEY, CDR2 SMNVEV (reference sequence). This CDR3 comprises 13 residues. Here the CDR3 reads CASSFYGSYEQYF. CDR3 sequence (DNA): TGTGCCAGCAGTTTTTACGGTTCCTACGAGCAGTACTTC.